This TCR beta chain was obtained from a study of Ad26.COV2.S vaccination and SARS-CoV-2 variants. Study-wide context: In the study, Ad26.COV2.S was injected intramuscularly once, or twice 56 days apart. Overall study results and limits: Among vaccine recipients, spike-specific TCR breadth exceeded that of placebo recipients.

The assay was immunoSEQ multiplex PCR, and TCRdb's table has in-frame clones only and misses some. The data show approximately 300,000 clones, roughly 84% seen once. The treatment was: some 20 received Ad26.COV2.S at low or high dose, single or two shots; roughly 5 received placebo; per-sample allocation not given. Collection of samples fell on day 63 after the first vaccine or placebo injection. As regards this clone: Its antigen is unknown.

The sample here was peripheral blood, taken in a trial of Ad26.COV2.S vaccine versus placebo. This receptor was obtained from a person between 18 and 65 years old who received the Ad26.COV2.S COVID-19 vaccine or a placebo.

The chain's CDR3 is CASITSGGAIQTQYF. The CDR3 DNA sequence: TGCGCCAGCATTACTAGCGGGGGGGCCATTCAGACCCAGTACTTC. The chain joins TRBV10-1 to TRBJ2-5, with 13 bases matching TRBD2. Germline V lookup: CDR1 WNHNN, CDR2 SYGVQD (reference sequence). Trimming at V came to 7 bases and at J to 6 bases, leaving 8 bases not matched to a gene. The CDR3 consists of 15 residues.